This T cell receptor beta chain derives from a study of blood T cell repertoires in COVID-19. About the study: T cells, B-cell-depleted T cells, or PBMCs supplied cDNA or gDNA.

The protocol was immunoSEQ multiplex PCR, while the TCRdb copy is restricted to in-frame clones and leaves out a portion. The sample shows approximately 360,000 clones, approximately 89% of them seen only once. The CDR3 is 12 amino acids. Germline CDR1 and CDR2: KGHDR and SFDVKD. The V and J ends lost 2 bases and 10 bases, in that order; junction bases with no gene match: 2. The receptor was derived from a man between 40 and 49 years old in a cohort exposed to, infected with or recovered from COVID-19 (not recorded which). The specimen was PBMCs or T cells enriched from blood (not recorded which). The J gene is TRBJ1-2, the V gene TRBV24-1, with 8 bases fitting TRBD1. The DNA of the CDR3 is TGTGCCACCAGTGATTCGGACAGGGCCTACACCTTC. Residues: CATSDSDRAYTF.